One and the same sample provided the 9 T cell receptor beta chains below, sequenced in a study of brain T cells in children with intractable seizures. TCRdb's copy holds only in-frame clones and misses some; the assay was immunoSEQ multiplex PCR. The sample lists some 80,000 clones, more than 75% occurring once. This sample comprised peripheral blood, obtained at surgery. All receptors come from a girl aged 2-10 years with Rasmussen encephalitis and intractable seizures.

The rearrangement uses TRBV6-5 and TRBJ2-7; D possibly uses TRBD1 or TRBD2 (5 bases each). The CDR3 covers 13 residues. Trimming cost V 10 bases and J 4 bases, with 17 bases left between them. Germline values: CDR1 MNHEY, CDR2 SVGAGI. The chain's CDR3 is CATGPRIYYEQYF. For the CDR3, the DNA is TGTGCCACGGGACCACGGATTTATTACGAGCAGTACTTC.

The V gene is TRBV7-8, the J gene TRBJ1-1; D ambiguous. Trimming left V 2 bases short and J 8 bases short, with 9 bases between. Germline V gene lookup returns CDR1 SGHVS and CDR2 FQNEAQ. The CDR3 spans 12 residues. The DNA for the CDR3 is TGTGCCAGCAGCTTACCCTACGGGGAAGCTTTCTTT. Translating it yields CASSLPYGEAFF.

The chain is built from TRBV29-1 and TRBJ2-7; TRBD2 matches at 11 bases. J gave up 4 bases and V 3 bases, and 5 bases lay outside the gene matches. The CDR3 runs 14 residues. Germline V lookup: CDR1 SQVTM, CDR2 ANQGSEA. This CDR3 reads CSVEIAGGRYEQYF. The CDR3, as DNA: TGCAGCGTTGAGATAGCGGGAGGGCGGTACGAGCAGTACTTC.

The chain combines TRBV19 with TRBJ1-5, with D unclear. CDR3 length: 14 residues. The V end was cut by 2 bases, the J end by 4 bases, with 9 bases between. CDR1 is LNHDA, CDR2 SQIVND, per germline (reference sequence). Written as DNA, the CDR3 is TGTGCCAGTAGTATACGGCTGCTTAATCAGCCCCAGCATTTT. Encoded protein: CASSIRLLNQPQHF.

This clone showed up just once. The chain is built from TRBV4-1 and TRBJ2-7; 9 bases are shared with TRBD1. The J segment lost 6 bases and the V segment lost 4 bases, leaving 10 bases of the junction unmatched. CDR1 is MGHRA and CDR2 is YSYEKL in the germline V gene. CDR3 size: 15 residues. CDR3 nucleotides: TGCGCCAGCAGCCTACGGGACAGGGACCCACGCGAGCAGTACTTC. Protein product: CASSLRDRDPREQYF.

This clone was seen a single time. The chain links TRBV19 to TRBJ1-5, with 7 positions matching TRBD1. Germline V gene lookup returns CDR1 LNHDA and CDR2 SQIVND (reference sequence). The CDR3 contains 17 residues. The ends lost 5 bases at V and 6 bases at J; junction bases unmatched: 16. The CDR3 DNA is TGTGCCAGTAGTCCCAGACAGGGAGGGCCGGTGGGTCAGCCCCAGCATTTT. Protein product: CASSPRQGGPVGQPQHF.

The chain couples TRBV18 to TRBJ1-2, with D unclear. V was pared by 2 bases and J by 6 bases, with 13 bases between. CDR1 and CDR2 from the germline V gene are KGHSH and LQKENI. This CDR3 region has 14 residues. DNA for the CDR3: TGTGCCAGCTCACCAATCGGCGCGTCTAATGGCTACACCTTC. Residues: CASSPIGASNGYTF.

CDR3 amino acids: CASSEDMSGNTIYF. DNA of the CDR3: TGTGCCAGCAGCGAGGACATGTCCGGAAACACCATATATTTT. The chain combines TRBV9 with TRBJ1-3, with D possibly being TRBD1 (5 bases). This CDR3 is 14 amino acids long. From germline, CDR1 is SGDLS and CDR2 YYNGEE. The V gene lost 3 bases and the J gene lost 4 bases, with 11 bases spanning the gap.

V is TRBV11-3 and J is TRBJ2-1; 8 positions agree with TRBD2. Germline assignment: CDR1 SGHNT and CDR2 YENEEA. With V trimmed by 5 bases and J by 8 bases, 11 bases remained unmatched. The CDR3 has 15 amino acids. The CDR3 nucleotides read TGTGCCAGCAGCCTGCGGATGACGGGGGGGGATGAGCAGTTCTTC. It yields the protein CASSLRMTGGDEQFF. Together with reference TRBV11-3 and TRBJ2-1, the CDR3 gives the full variable domain: EAGVVQSPRYKIIEKKQPVAFWCNPISGHNTLYWYLQNLGQGPELLIRYENEEAVDDSQLPKDRFSAERLKGVDSTLKIQPAELGDSAVYLCASSLRMTGGDEQFFGPGTRLTVL.